The sequence of this T cell receptor (beta chain) was determined in a study of T cell repertoires in ileal Crohn's disease. The method was immunoSEQ multiplex PCR; TCRdb's version includes in-frame clones alone and lacks a portion of them. Among 4,500 to 5,000 clones listed, 80% to 85% were seen once. Germline CDR1 is MNHEY and CDR2 is SMNVEV (reference sequence). The germline V and J ends were trimmed by 0 bases and 0 bases, with 17 bases remaining between them. The CDR3 is 18 amino acids. The sample comprised ileal tissue. This clonotype was obtained from an adult with Crohn's disease. The chain recombines TRBV27 with TRBJ1-1; TRBD1 might be the D (6 bases). For the CDR3, the DNA is TGTGCCAGCAGTTTATCACCTCGGGGGGCTGGAATGAACACTGAAGCTTTCTTT. Translating gives CASSLSPRGAGMNTEAFF.